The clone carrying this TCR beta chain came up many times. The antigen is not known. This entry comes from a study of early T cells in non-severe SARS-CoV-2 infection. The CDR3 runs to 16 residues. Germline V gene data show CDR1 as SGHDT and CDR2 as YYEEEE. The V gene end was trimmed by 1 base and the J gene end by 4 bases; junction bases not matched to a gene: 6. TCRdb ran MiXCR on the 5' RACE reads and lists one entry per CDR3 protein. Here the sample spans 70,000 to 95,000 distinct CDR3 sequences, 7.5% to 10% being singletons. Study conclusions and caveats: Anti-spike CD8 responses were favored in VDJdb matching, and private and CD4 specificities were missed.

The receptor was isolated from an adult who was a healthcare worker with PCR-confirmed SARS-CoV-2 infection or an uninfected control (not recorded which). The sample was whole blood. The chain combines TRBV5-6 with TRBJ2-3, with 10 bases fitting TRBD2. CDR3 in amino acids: CASSLRLAGAPDTQYF. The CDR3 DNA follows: TGTGCCAGCAGCTTGCGGCTAGCGGGAGCACCAGATACGCAGTATTTT.